The 27 T cell receptor beta chains below come from one sample, sequenced in a study of PD-1 blockade in classical Hodgkin lymphoma (dated by TCRdb to 2020 to 2022). The meaning of the sample's time point label: cycle 1 day 1 (C1D1), immediately before nivolumab initiation. Relapse after autologous stem cell transplantation had occurred in all trial patients, and cohorts A, B and C were distinguished by prior brentuximab vedotin exposure. Receptor libraries were prepared by the immunoSEQ multiplex PCR assay. TCRdb retrieved this table from immuneACCESS and kept in-frame rearrangements only. Not all clones are present; in checked studies, unresolved V genes account for under half, and no reason is known for the remainder. The sample table contains about 20,000 clones; only one count was recorded for about 81% of them. The ten biggest clones cover 6.3% of the sample. This sample comprised peripheral blood mononuclear cells (PBMCs), obtained at baseline. Receptor source: a human donor with classical Hodgkin lymphoma.

The gene calls are TRBV19 and TRBJ2-5, with a weak D call TRBD2 (5 bases). The CDR3 runs 15 residues. Between the trimmed V and J ends, which lost 7 bases and 1 base, there was a span of 16 bases. CDR1 is LNHDA, CDR2 SQIVND, per germline (reference sequence). CDR3 amino acids: CASKRGFHGQETQYF. DNA for the CDR3: TGTGCCAGTAAACGGGGATTTCACGGCCAAGAGACCCAGTACTTC.

V is TRBV30 and J is TRBJ2-2; a weak D match, TRBD1 (5 bases). This CDR3 contains 13 residues. Trimming cost V 5 bases and J 5 bases, with 12 bases left between them. The germline CDR1 and CDR2 sequences are GTSNPN and SVGIG (reference sequence). The CDR3 nucleotides read TGTGCCTGGGGAGCAGGGAATACCGGGGAGCTGTTTTTT. Translating it yields CAWGAGNTGELFF.

V is TRBV14 and J is TRBJ2-3; no definite D call. Germline CDR1 reads SGHDN; CDR2 reads FVKESK. The CDR3 is 17 amino acids. V dropped 3 bases and J dropped 1 base, with 17 bases sitting between them. As DNA, the CDR3 is TGTGCCAGCAGCCACGCTTATAGGGTTGGGGGCACAGATACGCAGTATTTT. This gives the protein CASSHAYRVGGTDTQYF.

V gene TRBV9 combines with J gene TRBJ2-6, with D perhaps matching TRBD1 (6 bases). Trimming pared 4 bases from V and 0 bases from J, leaving 17 bases between. The CDR3 extends over 18 amino acids. Germline-derived CDR1 and CDR2 are SGDLS and YYNGEE. The CDR3 is CASSPRQGQSSGANVLTF. The CDR3 DNA reads as TGTGCCAGCAGCCCCCGCCAGGGACAAAGCTCTGGGGCCAACGTCCTGACTTTC.

For this clone: The junction shows a germline mismatch at one end, possibly a read error. The J gene is TRBJ2-2, the V gene TRBV7-2, with D perhaps TRBD1 (6 bases). The CDR3 covers 15 residues. Germline lookup yields CDR1 SGHTA and CDR2 FQGNSA. Written as DNA, the CDR3 is TGTGCCAGCAGTTTAGGGGGAAGTAAGGCCGGGGAGCTGTTTTTT. Amino acids: CASSLGGSKAGELFF.

This chain links TRBV5-1 with TRBJ2-2; D gene unclear. The germline V and J ends were trimmed by 1 base and 8 bases, with 9 bases remaining between them. The CDR3 sequence is 13 residues long. The germline V gene encodes CDR1 SGHRS and CDR2 YFSETQ. The DNA of the CDR3 is TGCGCCAGCAGCTTGAATTACCCAGGGGAGCTGTTTTTT. Amino acids: CASSLNYPGELFF. The whole variable domain, remainder taken from reference TRBV5-1 and TRBJ2-2, is KAGVTQTPRYLIKTRGQQVTLSCSPISGHRSVSWYQQTPGQGLQFLFEYFSETQRNKGNFPGRFSGRQFSNSRSEMNVSTLELGDSALYLCASSLNYPGELFFGEGSRLTVL.

This chain joins TRBV28 and TRBJ1-2; 12 bases fit TRBD1. Germline CDR1 MDHEN, CDR2 SYDVKM. Trimming took 3 bases from V and 4 from J; bases not matched to a gene: 6. The CDR3 runs 16 residues. The CDR3 reads CASSFEGQGALYGYTF. The CDR3 bases are TGTGCCAGCAGTTTCGAGGGACAGGGGGCTCTCTATGGCTACACCTTC.

The J gene is TRBJ2-1, the V gene TRBV11-2; the D is unclear. This CDR3 contains 16 residues. V lost 3 bases, J lost 0 bases, and 12 bases lay in between. Germline CDR1 and CDR2: SGHAT and FQNNGV. The CDR3 DNA is TGTGCCAGCAGCTTTCTCGGGCCGAGCTCCTACAATGAGCAGTTCTTC. It yields the protein CASSFLGPSSYNEQFF.

The J gene is TRBJ1-1, the V gene TRBV2; D is uncertain. V was shortened by 2 bases and J by 6 bases, with 13 bases between the two germline ends. This CDR3 comprises 14 residues. Germline V gene data show CDR1 as SNHLY and CDR2 as FYNNEI. The CDR3: CASSESLVWAEAFF. The DNA for the CDR3 is TGTGCCAGCAGTGAATCTCTGGTCTGGGCTGAAGCTTTCTTT.

This chain connects TRBV9 to TRBJ2-5; TRBD1 matches 8 bases. V was clipped by 3 bases and J by 4 bases; unmatched bases: 5. The CDR3 runs to 14 residues. Germline loops: CDR1 SGDLS, CDR2 YYNGEE. The CDR3 bases are TGTGCCAGCAGCGCCTGGACAGGGCGAGAGACCCAGTACTTC. Translating gives CASSAWTGRETQYF.

This clone was observed once. The chain employs TRBV28 and TRBJ2-5; D is unclear. CDR3 length equals 14 residues. Trimming removed 5 bases at V and 5 bases at J, with 15 bases between. Germline values: CDR1 MDHEN, CDR2 SYDVKM. Here the CDR3 DNA reads TGTGCCAGCAGTGGTGGGGTGGTGAGGGAGACCCAGTACTTC. Translated, it gives CASSGGVVRETQYF.

The gene calls are TRBV2 and TRBJ1-2, with 9 bases identical to TRBD1. This CDR3 contains 13 residues. The V segment lost 10 bases and the J segment 8 bases; nucleotides outside the gene matches: 11. Per the germline V gene, CDR1 is SNHLY and CDR2 is FYNNEI. The CDR3 DNA follows: TGTGCCAACCCCCGGGACAGGGCCCGGGGCTACACCTTC. Translated: CANPRDRARGYTF.

This chain joins TRBV7-8 and TRBJ2-7; D is unresolved. The germline V gene encodes CDR1 SGHVS and CDR2 FQNEAQ. This CDR3 contains 14 residues. V was cut by 0 bases and J by 2 bases, with 8 bases left in between. CDR3 sequence (DNA): TGTGCCAGCAGCTTAGCCACTTATACCTACGAGCAGTACTTC. This codes for CASSLATYTYEQYF. Looking up the rest from reference TRBV7-8 and TRBJ2-7 gives the full variable domain: GAGVSQSPRYKVAKRGQDVALRCDPISGHVSLFWYQQALGQGPEFLTYFQNEAQLDKSGLPSDRFFAERPEGSVSTLKIQRTQQEDSAVYLCASSLATYTYEQYFGPGTRLTVT.

The chain uses TRBV19 and TRBJ1-5; possibly TRBD1 for D (5 bases). With 5 bases removed from V and 7 bases from J, the gap between germline ends came to 18 bases. In germline, CDR1 is LNHDA, CDR2 SQIVND (reference sequence). This CDR3 has 15 amino acids. Here the CDR3 reads CASSDGAAWGQPQHF. CDR3 nucleotides: TGTGCCAGTAGTGACGGGGCCGCCTGGGGCCAGCCCCAGCATTTT.

The V call is TRBV7-2, the J call TRBJ2-7; D not certain. Germline V lookup: CDR1 SGHTA, CDR2 FQGNSA. The ends were cut back, 1 base at V and 6 bases at J, with 7 bases in the middle. The CDR3 loop spans 12 amino acids. CDR3 sequence: CASSLVPGEQYF. The CDR3 DNA sequence: TGTGCCAGCAGCTTAGTCCCTGGCGAGCAGTACTTC. The full variable domain, rest sourced from reference TRBV7-2 and TRBJ2-7, is GAGVSQSPSNKVTEKGKDVELRCDPISGHTALYWYRQSLGQGLEFLIYFQGNSAPDKSGLPSDRFSAERTGGSVSTLTIQRTQQEDSAVYLCASSLVPGEQYFGPGTRLTVT.

The chain combines TRBV7-9 with TRBJ1-1; 9 nucleotides agree with TRBD1. This CDR3 is 15 amino acids long. CDR1 and CDR2 from the germline V gene are SEHNR and FQNEAQ (reference sequence). Trimming removed 1 base from V and 2 bases from J; junction bases left unmatched: 2. CDR3 residues: CASSLGDRANTEAFF. The CDR3 DNA is TGTGCCAGCAGCTTAGGGGACAGGGCCAACACTGAAGCTTTCTTT.

The rearrangement uses TRBV18 and TRBJ2-1, with no clear D. V was clipped by 4 bases and J by 0 bases, with 10 bases between them. There are 15 residues in the CDR3. Germline CDR1 and CDR2: KGHSH and LQKENI. Here the CDR3 reads CASSQEPSSYNEQFF. The DNA for the CDR3 is TGTGCCAGCTCACAGGAACCGAGCTCCTACAATGAGCAGTTCTTC. The full variable domain, completed using reference TRBV18 and TRBJ2-1, is NAGVMQNPRHLVRRRGQEARLRCSPMKGHSHVYWYRQLPEEGLKFMVYLQKENIIDESGMPKERFSAEFPKEGPSILRIQQVVRGDSAAYFCASSQEPSSYNEQFFGPGTRLTVL.

The J gene is TRBJ2-3, the V gene TRBV7-9; 9 bases agree with TRBD2. Germline lookup yields CDR1 SEHNR and CDR2 FQNEAQ (reference sequence). V shed 0 bases, J shed 2 bases, and the junction held 3 bases outside the gene matches. CDR3 length: 16 amino acids. The CDR3 nucleotides read TGTGCCAGCAGCTTAGCGACTAGCGGATACACAGATACGCAGTATTTT. Amino acids: CASSLATSGYTDTQYF.

The rearrangement joins TRBV4-2 to TRBJ2-3; D is perhaps TRBD1 or TRBD2 (6 bases each). The CDR3 runs 15 residues. V dropped 1 base and J dropped 5 bases, with 13 bases sitting between them. Germline lookup yields CDR1 LGHNA and CDR2 YNFKEQ. CDR3 in amino acids: CASSQAGAEVDTQYF. The CDR3 region has the DNA TGTGCCAGCAGCCAAGCGGGGGCGGAGGTAGATACGCAGTATTTT.

The CDR3 DNA reads TGCGCCAGCAGCCAAGGGACAGGGGAGGGGGCTTTCTTT. The encoded protein is CASSQGTGEGAFF. The rearrangement joins TRBV4-3 to TRBJ1-1; 9 positions match TRBD1. Germline CDR1 and CDR2: LGHNA and YSLEER. V lost 1 base and J lost 11; bases outside the gene matches: 5. CDR3 size: 13 residues.

The rearrangement joins TRBV19 to TRBJ2-1; the match to TRBD1 covers 10 bases. With 5 bases clipped from V and 9 bases from J, the junction kept 10 bases outside the gene matches. Per the germline V gene, CDR1 is LNHDA and CDR2 is SQIVND (reference sequence). The CDR3 runs 15 residues. CDR3 bases: TGTGCCAGTAGTCCGGGACAGGGGCTGGGGGGTGAGCAGTTCTTC. Residues: CASSPGQGLGGEQFF.

The chain has TRBV10-3 and TRBJ2-7, with D uncertain. The germline gives CDR1 ENHRY, CDR2 SYGVKD. V shed 10 bases and J shed 2 bases, with 9 bases lying between them. This CDR3 has 11 amino acids. In nucleotides, the CDR3 is TGTGCCACCCAGGAAACCTACGAGCAGTACTTC. Protein: CATQETYEQYF.

The sample holds a few counts of this clone. This chain uses TRBV10-3 with TRBJ2-5; D remains ambiguous. The CDR3 length is 13 residues. Looked up from germline, CDR1 is ENHRY and CDR2 is SYGVKD. V was trimmed by 4 bases and J by 2 bases, leaving 8 bases between them. This chain's CDR3 is CAISGGLQETQYF. The CDR3 nucleotides read TGTGCCATCAGTGGTGGGCTTCAAGAGACCCAGTACTTC.

This chain uses TRBV7-6 with TRBJ2-1; weak D call: TRBD1 (7 bases). Germline lookup yields CDR1 SGHVS and CDR2 FNYEAQ. Trimming cost V 5 bases and J 7 bases, with 15 bases left between them. The CDR3 has 14 amino acids. The CDR3 is CASSQGPGGNEQFF. The CDR3 region has the DNA TGTGCCAGCAGCCAGGGACCAGGGGGGAATGAGCAGTTCTTC. Based on the CDR3 plus reference TRBV7-6 and TRBJ2-1, the full variable domain is GAGVSQSPRYKVTKRGQDVALRCDPISGHVSLYWYRQALGQGPEFLTYFNYEAQQDKSGLPNDRFSAERPEGSISTLTIQRTEQRDSAMYRCASSQGPGGNEQFFGPGTRLTVL.

The chain uses TRBV6-6 and TRBJ1-5; D unresolved. The V end was cut by 0 bases, the J end by 5 bases, with 5 bases between. CDR1 is MNHNY and CDR2 is SVGAGI in the germline V gene (reference sequence). The CDR3 spans 13 residues. The CDR3 protein is CASSYSLDQPQHF. CDR3 DNA: TGTGCCAGCAGTTACTCGCTAGATCAGCCCCAGCATTTT.

The chain is built from TRBV5-6 and TRBJ1-3; D not certain. V lost 0 bases and J lost 0, with 10 bases in between. Germline CDR1 is SGHDT and CDR2 is YYEEEE. This CDR3 spans 16 amino acids. The CDR3 sequence: CASSLAARNSGNTIYF. For the CDR3, the DNA is TGTGCCAGCAGCTTGGCGGCGAGAAACTCTGGAAACACCATATATTTT.

This chain uses TRBV30 with TRBJ1-6, with D possibly being TRBD1 (6 bases). CDR3 length: 15 amino acids. Germline CDR1 GTSNPN, CDR2 SVGIG (reference sequence). Trimming took off 2 bases at V and 8 bases at J, with 16 bases between the two ends. The CDR3 protein is CAWSSYRVGYSPLHF. In nucleotides, the CDR3 is TGTGCCTGGAGTTCCTACAGGGTTGGATATTCACCCCTCCACTTT.